This TCR beta chain emerged from a study of blood T cell repertoires in COVID-19. Overall study context: Samples of COVID-19 (acute and convalescent) were obtained from the United States, Italy and Spain. PBMCs, B-cell-depleted T cells, or T cells provided the cDNA or gDNA that made up the material.

How the authors handled the data: Amplified reference gene primers provided the basis for estimating nucleated cell counts. The table came from immunoSEQ multiplex PCR; TCRdb's copy has only in-frame clones and leaves some out. The V and J calls and clone size were taken over from that table, and D and trimming were inferred from the DNA. The sample includes about 100,000 clones, approximately 88% of them seen just once. The specimen sequenced was peripheral blood. The clonotype originates from a human donor in a cohort sampled during active COVID-19.

This CDR3 reads CATSVRALAKNIQYF. The DNA for the CDR3 is TGTGCCACCAGTGTCAGGGCCCTAGCCAAAAACATTCAGTACTTC. The chain uses TRBV24-1 and TRBJ2-4, with a tentative D call TRBD1 (5 bases). CDR1 KGHDR and CDR2 SFDVKD come from the germline V gene. V was cut by 5 bases and J by 0 bases, with 10 bases left in between. CDR3 length: 15 residues.